This TCR beta chain is drawn from a study of Graves' ophthalmopathy and Graves' hyperthyroidism. About the study: Researchers obtained peripheral blood at initial diagnosis, before any treatment had begun.

This clonotype was picked up a small number of times. The germline V gene encodes CDR1 SNHLY and CDR2 FYNNEI. The CDR3 runs 16 residues. The junction had 7 bases not matched to a gene; V was cut back by 5 bases and J by 0 bases. Orbital computed tomography, together with clinical symptoms, serum thyroxine, TRAb and thyroid ultrasound, was used for diagnosis. Amplifying from RNA transcripts, the study obtained TCR beta CDR3 regions. A first-round RT-PCR used HTBI primers, followed by a second-round multiplex PCR. TCRdb called the multiplex PCR reads again in MiXCR, with one record for every CDR3 protein. The sample shows almost 750,000 distinct CDR3 sequences, 35% to 50% of them seen only once.

Source material: peripheral blood. The sequence derives from an adult man with Graves' ophthalmopathy. The chain uses TRBV2 and TRBJ2-7, with 10 bases lining up with TRBD2. CDR3 protein: CASSPVGLAASYEQYF. The CDR3 DNA follows: TGTGCCAGCAGTCCCGTCGGACTAGCGGCCTCCTACGAGCAGTACTTC.